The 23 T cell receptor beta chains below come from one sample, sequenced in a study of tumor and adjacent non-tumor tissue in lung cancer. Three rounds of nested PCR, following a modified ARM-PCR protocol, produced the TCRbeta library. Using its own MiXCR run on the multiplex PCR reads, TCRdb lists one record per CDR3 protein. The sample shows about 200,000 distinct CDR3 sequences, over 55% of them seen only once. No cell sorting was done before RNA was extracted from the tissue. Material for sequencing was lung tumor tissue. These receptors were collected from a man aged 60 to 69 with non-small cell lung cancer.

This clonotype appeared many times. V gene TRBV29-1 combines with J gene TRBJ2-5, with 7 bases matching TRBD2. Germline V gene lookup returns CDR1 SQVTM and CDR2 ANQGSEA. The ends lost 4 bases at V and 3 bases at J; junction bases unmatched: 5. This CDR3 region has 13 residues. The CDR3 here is CSVGLAGEETQYF. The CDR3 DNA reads TGCAGCGTTGGATTGGCGGGGGAAGAGACCCAGTACTTC.

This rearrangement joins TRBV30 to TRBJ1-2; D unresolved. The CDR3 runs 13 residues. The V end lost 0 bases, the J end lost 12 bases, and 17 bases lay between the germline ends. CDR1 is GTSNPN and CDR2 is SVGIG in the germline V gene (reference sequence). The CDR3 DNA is TGTGCCTGGAGTGTTGAGCGCAAAAGAGGCAACACCTTC. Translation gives CAWSVERKRGNTF. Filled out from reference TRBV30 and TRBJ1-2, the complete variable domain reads SQTIHQWPATLVQPVGSPLSLECTVEGTSNPNLYWYRQAAGRGLQLLFYSVGIGQISSEVPQNLSASRPQDRQFILSSKKLLLSDSGFYLCAWSVERKRGNTFGSGTRLTVV.

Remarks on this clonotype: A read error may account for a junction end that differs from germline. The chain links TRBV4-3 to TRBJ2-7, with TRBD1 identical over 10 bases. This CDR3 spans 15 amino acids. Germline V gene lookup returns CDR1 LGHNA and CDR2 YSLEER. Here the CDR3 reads CTSSQVDRGPYEQYF. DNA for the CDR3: TGCACCAGCAGTCAAGTCGACAGGGGGCCCTACGAGCAGTACTTC.

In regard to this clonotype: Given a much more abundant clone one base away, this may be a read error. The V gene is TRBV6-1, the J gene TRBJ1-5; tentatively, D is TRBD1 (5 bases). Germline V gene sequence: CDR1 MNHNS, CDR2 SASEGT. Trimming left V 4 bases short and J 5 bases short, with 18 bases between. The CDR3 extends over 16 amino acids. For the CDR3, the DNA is TGTGCCAGCAGTGCGAAGCCAGGGAGATCCTATCAGCCCCAGCATTTT. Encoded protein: CASSAKPGRSYQPQHF.

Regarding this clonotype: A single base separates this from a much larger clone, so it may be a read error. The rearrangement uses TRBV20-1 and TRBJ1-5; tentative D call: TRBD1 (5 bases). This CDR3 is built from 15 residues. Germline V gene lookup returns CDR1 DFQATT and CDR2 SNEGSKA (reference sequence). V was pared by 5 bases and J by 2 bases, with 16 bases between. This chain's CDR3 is CSAGFRDSGNQPQHF. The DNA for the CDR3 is TGCAGTGCTGGGTTCAGGGATTCCGGCAATCAGCCCCAGCATTTT.

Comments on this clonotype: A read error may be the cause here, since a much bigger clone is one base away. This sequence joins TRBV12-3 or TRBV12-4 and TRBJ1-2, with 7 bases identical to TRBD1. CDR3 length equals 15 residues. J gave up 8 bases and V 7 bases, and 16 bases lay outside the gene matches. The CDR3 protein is CASNPRQGWVKGYTF. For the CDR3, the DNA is TGTGCCAGCAATCCTCGACAGGGATGGGTTAAAGGCTACACCTTC.

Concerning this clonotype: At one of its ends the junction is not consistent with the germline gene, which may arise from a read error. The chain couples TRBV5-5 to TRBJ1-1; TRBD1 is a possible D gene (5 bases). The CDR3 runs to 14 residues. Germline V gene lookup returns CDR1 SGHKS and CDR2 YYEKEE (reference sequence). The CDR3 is CASSLEQADTEAFF. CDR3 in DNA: TGCGCCAGCAGCTTGGAACAGGCTGACACTGAAGCTTTCTTT.

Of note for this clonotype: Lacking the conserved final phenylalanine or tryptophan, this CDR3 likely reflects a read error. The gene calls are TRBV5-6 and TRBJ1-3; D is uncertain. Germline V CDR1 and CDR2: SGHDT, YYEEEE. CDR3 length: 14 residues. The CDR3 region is CASSLGPSGDTIYS. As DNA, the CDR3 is TGTGCCAGCAGCTTGGGTCCCTCTGGAGACACCATATATTCT.

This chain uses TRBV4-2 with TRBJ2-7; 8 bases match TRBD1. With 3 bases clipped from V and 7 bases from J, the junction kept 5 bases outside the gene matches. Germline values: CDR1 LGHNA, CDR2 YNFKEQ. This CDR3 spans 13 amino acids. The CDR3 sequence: CASSQDREREQYF. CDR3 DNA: TGTGCCAGCAGCCAGGACAGGGAGCGGGAGCAGTACTTC.

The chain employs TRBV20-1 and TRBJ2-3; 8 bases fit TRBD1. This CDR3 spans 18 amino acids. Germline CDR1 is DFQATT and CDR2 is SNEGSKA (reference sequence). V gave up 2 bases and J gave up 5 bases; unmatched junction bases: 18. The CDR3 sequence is CSARSYQGQAKNIDTQYF. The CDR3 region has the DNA TGCAGTGCTAGATCCTACCAGGGACAGGCGAAGAACATAGATACGCAGTATTTT.

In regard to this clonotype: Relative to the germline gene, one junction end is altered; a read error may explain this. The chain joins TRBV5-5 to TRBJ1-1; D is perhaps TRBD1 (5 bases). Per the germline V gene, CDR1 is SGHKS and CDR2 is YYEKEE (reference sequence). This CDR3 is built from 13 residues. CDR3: CTSSYRGNTEAFF. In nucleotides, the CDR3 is TGTACCAGCAGCTATAGGGGGAACACTGAAGCTTTCTTT.

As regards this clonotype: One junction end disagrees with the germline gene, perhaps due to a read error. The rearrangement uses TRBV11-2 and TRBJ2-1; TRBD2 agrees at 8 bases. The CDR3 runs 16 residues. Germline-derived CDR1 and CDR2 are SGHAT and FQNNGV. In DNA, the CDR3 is TGTGCCAGCAGCTACCTAGGGGGGACTAGAATAAATGCGCAGTTCTTT. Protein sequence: CASSYLGGTRINAQFF. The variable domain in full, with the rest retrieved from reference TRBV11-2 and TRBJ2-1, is EAGVAQSPRYKIIEKRQSVAFWCNPISGHATLYWYQQILGQGPKLLIQFQNNGVVDDSQLPKDRFSAERLKGVDSTLKIQPAKLEDSAVYLCASSYLGGTRINAQFFGPGTRLTVL.

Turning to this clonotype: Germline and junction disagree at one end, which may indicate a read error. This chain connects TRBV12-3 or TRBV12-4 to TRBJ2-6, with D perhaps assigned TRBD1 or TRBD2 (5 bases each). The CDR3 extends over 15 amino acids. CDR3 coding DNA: TGTGTCAGCATCCAGGGACGATCTGGGGCCAACGTCCTGACGTTC. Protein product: CVSIQGRSGANVLTF.

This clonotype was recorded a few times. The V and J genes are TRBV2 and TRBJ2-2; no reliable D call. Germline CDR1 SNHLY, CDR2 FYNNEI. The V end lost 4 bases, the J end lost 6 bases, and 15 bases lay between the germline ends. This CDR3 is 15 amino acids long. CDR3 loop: CASSALQFLSGELFF. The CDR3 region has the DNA TGTGCCAGCAGTGCCCTGCAGTTCTTATCCGGGGAGCTGTTTTTT.

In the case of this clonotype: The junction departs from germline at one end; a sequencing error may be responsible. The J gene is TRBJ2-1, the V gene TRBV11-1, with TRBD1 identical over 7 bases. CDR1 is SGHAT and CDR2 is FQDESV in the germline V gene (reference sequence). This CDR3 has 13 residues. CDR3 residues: CASSDRSYSEQLF. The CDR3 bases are TGTGCCAGCTCGGACAGGTCCTACAGTGAGCAGCTCTTC.

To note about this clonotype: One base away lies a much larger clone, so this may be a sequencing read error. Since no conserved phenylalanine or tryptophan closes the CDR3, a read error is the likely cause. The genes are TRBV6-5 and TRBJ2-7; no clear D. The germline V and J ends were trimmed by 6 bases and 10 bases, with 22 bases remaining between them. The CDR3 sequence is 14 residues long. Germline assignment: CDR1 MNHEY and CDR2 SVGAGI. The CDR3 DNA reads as TGTGCCAGCAGAGAAGAGGCCGGACGACTGGCACAGTACCTC. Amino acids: CASREEAGRLAQYL.

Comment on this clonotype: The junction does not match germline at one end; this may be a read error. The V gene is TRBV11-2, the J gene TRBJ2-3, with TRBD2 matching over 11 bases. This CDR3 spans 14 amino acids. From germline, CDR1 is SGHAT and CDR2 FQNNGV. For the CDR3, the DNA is TGTGCCGGCAGTTTTCTAGCGGGAGGCGTTCAGCAGTATTTT. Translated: CAGSFLAGGVQQYF.

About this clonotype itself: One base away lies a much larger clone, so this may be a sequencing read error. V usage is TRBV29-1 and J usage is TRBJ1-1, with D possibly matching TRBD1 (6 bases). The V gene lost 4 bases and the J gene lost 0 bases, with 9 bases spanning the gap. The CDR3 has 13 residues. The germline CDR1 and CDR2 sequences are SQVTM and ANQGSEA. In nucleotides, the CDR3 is TGCAGCGTTGTGACAGGCTTGAACACTGAAGCTTTCTTT. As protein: CSVVTGLNTEAFF.

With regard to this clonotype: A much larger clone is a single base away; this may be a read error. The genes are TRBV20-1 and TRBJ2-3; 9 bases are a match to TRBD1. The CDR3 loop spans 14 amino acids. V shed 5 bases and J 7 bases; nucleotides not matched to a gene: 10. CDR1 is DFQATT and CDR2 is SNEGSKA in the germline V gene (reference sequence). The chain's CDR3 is CSASRTGVLYTQYF. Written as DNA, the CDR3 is TGCAGTGCTTCCAGGACAGGGGTCTTATATACGCAGTATTTT.

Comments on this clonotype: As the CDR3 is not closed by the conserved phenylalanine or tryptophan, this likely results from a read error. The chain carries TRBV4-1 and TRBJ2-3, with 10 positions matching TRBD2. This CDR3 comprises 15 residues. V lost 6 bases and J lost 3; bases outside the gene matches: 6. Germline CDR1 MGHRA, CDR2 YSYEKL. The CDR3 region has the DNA TGCGCCAGCAGTCATCAACTAGCGGGGACAGATACGCAGTATCTT. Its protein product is CASSHQLAGTDTQYL.

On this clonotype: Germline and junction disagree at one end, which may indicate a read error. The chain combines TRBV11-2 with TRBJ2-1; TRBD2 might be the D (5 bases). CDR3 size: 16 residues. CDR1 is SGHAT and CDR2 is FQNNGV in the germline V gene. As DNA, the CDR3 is TGTGCCAGCAGCTCAGGTCGACTACTCGAGATGAATGAGCACTTCTTC. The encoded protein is CASSSGRLLEMNEHFF.

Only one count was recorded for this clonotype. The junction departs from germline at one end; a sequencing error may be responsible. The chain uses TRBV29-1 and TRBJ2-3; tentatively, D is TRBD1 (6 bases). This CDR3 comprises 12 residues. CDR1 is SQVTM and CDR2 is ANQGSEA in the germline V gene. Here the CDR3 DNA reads TGCAGCCCGACATTAGGGACACATACGCAATATTTT. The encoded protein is CSPTLGTHTQYF.

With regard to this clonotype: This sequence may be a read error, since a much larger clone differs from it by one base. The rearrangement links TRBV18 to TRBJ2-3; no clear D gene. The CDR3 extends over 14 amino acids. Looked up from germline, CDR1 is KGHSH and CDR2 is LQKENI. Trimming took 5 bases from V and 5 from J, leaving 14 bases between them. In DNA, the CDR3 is TGTGCCAGCTCATCACTTGGCCTCAAAGATACGCAGTATTTT. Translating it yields CASSSLGLKDTQYF.